The rows below give T cell receptor beta chains drawn from one sample of a study of CD8 T cells in Susac syndrome. TCRdb reprocessed the immunoSEQ multiplex PCR reads with MiXCR, giving one entry per CDR3 protein. This sample has about 69,000 distinct CDR3 sequences, with approximately 95% found just once. The source material was CD8+ T cells from PBMCs. These receptors were taken from a human donor in good health. Both conserved end residues are part of each CDR3. The D gene is left open where the match is weak.

TRBJ2-1	TRBD2	TRBV30	15	CAWSVRTSGGSEQFF	TGTGCCTGGAGTGTGCGGACTAGCGGGGGAAGTGAGCAGTTCTTC
TRBJ1-5	TRBD1	TRBV12-3/TRBV12-4	16	CASSLGQGKGNQPQHF	TGTGCCAGCAGTTTGGGACAGGGGAAGGGCAATCAGCCCCAGCATTTT
TRBJ2-5	.	TRBV12-3/TRBV12-4	14	CASSQTDLRETQYF	TGTGCCAGCAGCCAGACAGACCTGCGGGAGACCCAGTACTTC
TRBJ2-3	.	TRBV28	14	CASSLPGGTDTQYF	TGTGCCAGCAGTTTACCCGGAGGCACAGATACGCAGTATTTT
TRBJ2-7	TRBD1	TRBV18	12	CASSGDRLEQYF	TGTGCCAGCTCAGGGGACAGACTCGAGCAGTACTTC
TRBJ2-3	.	TRBV28	15	CASSSDGGHTDTQYF	TGTGCCAGCAGTTCCGACGGCGGTCACACAGATACGCAGTATTTT
TRBJ1-5	TRBD1	TRBV20-1	15	CSARRDRGLDQPQHF	TGCAGTGCACGACGGGACAGGGGGCTAGATCAGCCCCAGCATTTT
TRBJ1-6	.	TRBV7-9	14	CASSHEGGDSPLHF	TGTGCCAGCAGCCACGAGGGGGGGGATTCACCCCTCCACTTT
TRBJ2-2	.	TRBV2	19	CASSDPVERLEGWSGELFF	TGTGCCAGCAGTGACCCAGTTGAGAGACTAGAGGGTTGGTCCGGGGAGCTGTTTTTT
TRBJ1-1	.	TRBV19	14	CASATIGASTEAFF	TGTGCCAGTGCCACCATTGGGGCAAGCACTGAAGCTTTCTTT
TRBJ1-1	.	TRBV29-1	12	CSVEARQVEAFF	TGCAGCGTTGAAGCGAGGCAGGTTGAAGCTTTCTTT